A selection of T cell receptor beta chains follows, all from one sample in a study of Graves' ophthalmopathy and Graves' hyperthyroidism. TCRdb re-called the multiplex PCR reads with MiXCR, one entry per CDR3 protein. The sample holds 300,000 to 400,000 distinct CDR3 sequences, roughly 17% seen once. Source material: peripheral blood. The source is an adult man with Graves' ophthalmopathy. Both conserved end residues are part of each CDR3. D genes are given only for firm matches. Some rows mark clone size as missing; the rest say once, few, many or name a class of expanded clone.

v_gene	j_gene	d_gene	abundance	CDR3nt	CDR3aa
TRBV30	TRBJ1-3	.	many	TGTGCCTGGAGTGTTCCGCCTGGGGGAAACACCATATATTTT	CAWSVPPGGNTIYF
TRBV6-1	TRBJ1-2	TRBD1	few	TGTGCCAGCAGACTACAGGGGGCGGGCGGCTACACCTTC	CASRLQGAGGYTF
TRBV9	TRBJ2-6	TRBD1	many	TGTGCCAGCAGCGTAGAAGGAGCAGGGGGCGCTGGGGCCAACGTCCTGACTTTC	CASSVEGAGGAGANVLTF
TRBV6-1	TRBJ2-5	.	many	TGTGCCAGCAATGGCGGCACCCAAGAGACCCAGTACTTC	CASNGGTQETQYF
TRBV7-2	TRBJ1-2	TRBD1	many	TGTGCCAGCAGCTTAAGACAGGGGGGGAGGGGCTACACCTTC	CASSLRQGGRGYTF
TRBV6-1	TRBJ1-5	TRBD1	.	TGTGCCAGCAGCTGGGACAGGGAAGGCCAGCCCCAGCATTTT	CASSWDREGQPQHF
TRBV12-5	TRBJ2-5	TRBD2	.	TGTGCTAGTTCTAGCGGGAGTTTCGAGACCCAGTACTTC	CASSSGSFETQYF
TRBV28	TRBJ2-7	TRBD2	.	TGTGCCAGCAGTTCCCGGCGAGGACTAGCGGGCGAGCAGTACTTC	CASSSRRGLAGEQYF
TRBV6-2/TRBV6-3	TRBJ1-1	.	many	TGTGCCAGCACCTGGGGGAACACTGAAGCTTTCTTT	CASTWGNTEAFF
TRBV6-1	TRBJ1-1	TRBD1	many	TGTGCCAGCAGTGAATGGGGACAGCAGAACACTGAAGCTTTCTTT	CASSEWGQQNTEAFF
TRBV4-1	TRBJ2-7	TRBD2	many	TGCGCCAGCAGCCGAGCACTAGCGGAAACCTACGAGCAGTACTTC	CASSRALAETYEQYF
TRBV6-1	TRBJ1-5	.	.	TGTGCCAGCAGACAGACGGGATCTAGCAATCAGCCCCAGCATTTT	CASRQTGSSNQPQHF
TRBV15	TRBJ2-5	.	.	TGTGCCACCAGCAGAGATCCTGGAACAGTTAAAGAGACCCAGTACTTC	CATSRDPGTVKETQYF
TRBV6-5	TRBJ2-7	TRBD2	many	TGTGCCAGCAGCTACACTAGCGGGAACTCCTACGAGCAGTACTTC	CASSYTSGNSYEQYF
TRBV30	TRBJ2-5	.	many	TGTGCCTGGAGTGCCGATGCGGGGGCCCAAGAGACCCAGTACTTC	CAWSADAGAQETQYF
TRBV5-1	TRBJ2-4	.	many	TGCGCCAGCAGTCCCGATGCAGGGCGGAACATTCAGTACTTC	CASSPDAGRNIQYF
TRBV24-1	TRBJ1-2	.	.	TGTGCCACCAGCCACCCAGTTGATGGCTACACCTTC	CATSHPVDGYTF
TRBV20-1	TRBJ2-7	TRBD2	many	TGCAGTGCCGGAGGACTAGCGGGAGGTGGCGAGCAGTACTTC	CSAGGLAGGGEQYF
TRBV5-1	TRBJ2-5	.	many	TGCGCCAGCAGACCCTTACGAGAGACCCAGTACTTC	CASRPLRETQYF
TRBV20-1	TRBJ1-5	TRBD1	many	TGCAGTGCCTGGGGACAGGGTAGTCAGCCCCAGCATTTT	CSAWGQGSQPQHF
TRBV6-4	TRBJ2-7	TRBD1	.	TGTGCCAGCAGCGGAGGCAGGGGGCGGAAGCAGTACTTC	CASSGGRGRKQYF
TRBV5-1	TRBJ2-7	.	few	TGCGCCAGCAGCAACCCGGGCAAACCGAACTACGAGCAGTACTTC	CASSNPGKPNYEQYF
TRBV5-1	TRBJ1-2	TRBD1	many	TGCGCCAGCAGCTGGGGGGACAGCAGTTATGGCTACACCTTC	CASSWGDSSYGYTF
TRBV7-3	TRBJ2-1	.	.	TGTGCCAGCAGCCGAGACTACAACAATGAGCAGTTCTTC	CASSRDYNNEQFF
TRBV13	TRBJ1-1	.	many	TGTGCCAGCAGCTACCGCGGCAGGGCTGGCACTGAAGCTTTCTTT	CASSYRGRAGTEAFF
TRBV29-1	TRBJ2-7	.	.	TGCAGCGGGGGACGGTACTACGAGCAGTACTTC	CSGGRYYEQYF
TRBV11-3	TRBJ2-5	TRBD1	.	TGTGCCAGCAGCGCACACTCAGGGGGTCAAGAGACCCAGTACTTC	CASSAHSGGQETQYF
TRBV6-1	TRBJ2-7	.	many	TGTGCCAGCAGTGGCCCAGGGTGGGAGCAGTACTTC	CASSGPGWEQYF
TRBV20-1	TRBJ2-5	.	once	TGCAGTGCTAGAGGGAGGACTGACTTTATGGAGACCCAGTACTTC	CSARGRTDFMETQYF
TRBV6-5	TRBJ2-5	TRBD1	.	TGTGCCAGCAGTTACGGACAGGGGGCCTCGGAGACCCAGTACTTC	CASSYGQGASETQYF
TRBV6-1	TRBJ2-5	TRBD1	.	TGTGCCAGCAGTCTAAATCGACAGGGGGTGGAGACCCAGTACTTC	CASSLNRQGVETQYF
TRBV12-3/TRBV12-4	TRBJ1-5	.	once	TGTGCCAGCAGTTTTAATGGTAGGAACAATCAGCCCCAGCATTTT	CASSFNGRNNQPQHF
TRBV27	TRBJ2-7	TRBD1	many	TGTGCCAGCAGTGATAGGACAGGGGGCGGCGAGCAGTACTTC	CASSDRTGGGEQYF
TRBV12-3/TRBV12-4	TRBJ1-3	TRBD1	.	TGTGCCAGCAACCAAAGACAGGGATGGAGAAACACCATATATTTT	CASNQRQGWRNTIYF
TRBV7-9	TRBJ1-1	.	few	TGTGCCAGCCGTTTTGCAGAGGGCTGGAACACTGAAGCTTTCTTT	CASRFAEGWNTEAFF
TRBV30	TRBJ1-2	.	few	TGTGCCTGGAGTGTATCTCCCTTTGGCTACACCTTC	CAWSVSPFGYTF
TRBV27	TRBJ2-7	.	many	TGTGCCAGCAGTTTATCGACGAAGGGTTACGAGCAGTACTTC	CASSLSTKGYEQYF
TRBV6-1	TRBJ2-7	.	.	TGTGCCGGACTAGGGGGGGGGAACTACGAGCAGTACTTC	CAGLGGGNYEQYF
TRBV9	TRBJ2-1	.	.	TGTGCCAGCAGCGTAGATTCGGACCACAATGAGCAGTTCTTC	CASSVDSDHNEQFF
TRBV7-8	TRBJ1-1	.	many	TGTGCCAGCAGCTCTTCACAGGCGGACACTGAAGCTTTCTTT	CASSSSQADTEAFF
TRBV24-1	TRBJ2-5	TRBD2	.	TGTGCCAGCAGCAACGGACTAGCGGACCTAAGGGCCCAGTACTTC	CASSNGLADLRAQYF
TRBV28	TRBJ1-2	.	many	TGTGCCAGCAGTTCCGCCTGGGAGACGGCTAACTATGGCTACACCTTC	CASSSAWETANYGYTF
TRBV24-1	TRBJ2-3	TRBD1	many	TGTGCCACCAGTGACCCGACAGGGAGCACAGATACGCAGTATTTT	CATSDPTGSTDTQYF
TRBV6-1	TRBJ2-2	.	many	TGTGCCAGCAGTGAAGCGTTTGGGGGACCGAACACCGGGGAGCTGTTTTTT	CASSEAFGGPNTGELFF
TRBV15	TRBJ2-2	TRBD1	.	TGTGCCACCAGCAGTTCGTTAGGGACAGGGAGTTCGACCGGGGGGCTGTTTTTT	CATSSSLGTGSSTGGLFF
TRBV6-5	TRBJ2-5	.	.	TGTGCCAGCAGTTACTCGAGACTAGTTCATGGACAAGAGACCCAGTACTTC	CASSYSRLVHGQETQYF